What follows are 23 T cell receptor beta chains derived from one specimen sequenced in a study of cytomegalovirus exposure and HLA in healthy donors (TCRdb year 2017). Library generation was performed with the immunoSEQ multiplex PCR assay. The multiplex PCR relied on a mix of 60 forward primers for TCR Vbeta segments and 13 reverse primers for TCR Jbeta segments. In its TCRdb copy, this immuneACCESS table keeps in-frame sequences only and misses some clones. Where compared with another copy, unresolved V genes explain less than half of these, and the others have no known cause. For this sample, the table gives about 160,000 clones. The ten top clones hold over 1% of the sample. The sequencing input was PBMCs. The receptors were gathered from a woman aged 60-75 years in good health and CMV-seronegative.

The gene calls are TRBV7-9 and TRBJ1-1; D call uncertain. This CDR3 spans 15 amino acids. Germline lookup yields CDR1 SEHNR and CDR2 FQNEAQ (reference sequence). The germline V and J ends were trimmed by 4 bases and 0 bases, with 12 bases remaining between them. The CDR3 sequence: CASSSWESMNTEAFF. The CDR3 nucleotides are TGTGCCAGCAGCTCCTGGGAGTCCATGAACACTGAAGCTTTCTTT.

In DNA form, the CDR3 reads TGTGCCAGCTCACCGGCGGGTGCGGCTAATGAAAAACTGTTTTTT. This translates into CASSPAGAANEKLFF. This chain links TRBV18 with TRBJ1-4; D uncertain. The CDR3 runs 15 residues. V dropped 3 bases and J dropped 3 bases, with 11 bases sitting between them. Germline CDR1 is KGHSH and CDR2 is LQKENI.

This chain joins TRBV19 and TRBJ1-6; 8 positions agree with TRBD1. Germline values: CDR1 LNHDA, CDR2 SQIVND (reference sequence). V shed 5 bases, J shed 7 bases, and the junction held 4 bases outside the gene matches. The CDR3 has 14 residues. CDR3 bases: TGTGCCAGTAGTGTGGACAGGGCGAATTCACCCCTCCACTTT. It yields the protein CASSVDRANSPLHF.

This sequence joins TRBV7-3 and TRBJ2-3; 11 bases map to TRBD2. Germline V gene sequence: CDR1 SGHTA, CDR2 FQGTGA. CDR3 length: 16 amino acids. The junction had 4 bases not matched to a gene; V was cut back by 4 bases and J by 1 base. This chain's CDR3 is CASSSTSGARTDTQYF. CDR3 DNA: TGTGCCAGCAGCTCGACTAGCGGGGCCCGCACAGATACGCAGTATTTT.

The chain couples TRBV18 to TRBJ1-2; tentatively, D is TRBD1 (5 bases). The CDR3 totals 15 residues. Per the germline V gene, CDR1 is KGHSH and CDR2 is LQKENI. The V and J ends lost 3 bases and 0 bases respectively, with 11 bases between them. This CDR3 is CASSPIDRANYGYTF. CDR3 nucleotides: TGTGCCAGCTCACCCATTGACAGAGCTAACTATGGCTACACCTTC.

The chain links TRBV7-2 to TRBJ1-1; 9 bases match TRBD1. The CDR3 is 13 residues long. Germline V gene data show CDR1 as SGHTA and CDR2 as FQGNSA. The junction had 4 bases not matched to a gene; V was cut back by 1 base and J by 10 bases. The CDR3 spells CASSLGDRASAFF. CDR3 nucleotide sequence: TGTGCCAGCAGCTTAGGGGACAGGGCTTCAGCTTTCTTT.

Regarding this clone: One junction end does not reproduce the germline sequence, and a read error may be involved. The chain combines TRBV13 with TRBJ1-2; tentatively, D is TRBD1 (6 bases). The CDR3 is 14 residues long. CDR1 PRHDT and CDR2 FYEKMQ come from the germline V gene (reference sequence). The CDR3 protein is CASSLGDTLYGYTF. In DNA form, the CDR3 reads TGTGCCAGCAGTTTAGGGGACACTCTCTATGGCTACACCTTC.

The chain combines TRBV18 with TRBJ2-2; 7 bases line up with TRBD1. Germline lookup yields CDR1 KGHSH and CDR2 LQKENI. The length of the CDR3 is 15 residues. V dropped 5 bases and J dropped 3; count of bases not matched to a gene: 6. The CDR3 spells CASSRQGTDTGELFF. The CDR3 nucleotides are TGTGCCAGCTCAAGACAGGGAACGGACACCGGGGAGCTGTTTTTT.

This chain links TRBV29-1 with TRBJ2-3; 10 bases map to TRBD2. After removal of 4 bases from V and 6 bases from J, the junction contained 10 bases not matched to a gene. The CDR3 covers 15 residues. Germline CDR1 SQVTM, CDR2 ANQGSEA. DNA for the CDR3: TGCAGCGTTGTCCGGCTAGCGGGGGTGGGGGATACGCAGTATTTT. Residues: CSVVRLAGVGDTQYF.

This CDR3 is CASSSPPQGLHMQYF. As DNA, the CDR3 is TGTGCCAGTAGTTCGCCTCCGCAGGGTTTGCATATGCAGTATTTT. This sequence joins TRBV19 and TRBJ2-3; D is perhaps TRBD1 (5 bases). Deletions cut 5 bases from V and 11 bases from J, with 23 bases between. CDR3 length: 15 amino acids. Germline assignment: CDR1 LNHDA and CDR2 SQIVND (reference sequence).

The CDR3 DNA is TGTGCCAGCAGCGATCGAACGGGGGTCACAGATACGCAGTATTTT. Protein product: CASSDRTGVTDTQYF. The J gene is TRBJ2-3, the V gene TRBV7-3, with a possible D match to TRBD2 (6 bases). The CDR3 totals 15 residues. Germline V CDR1 and CDR2: SGHTA, FQGTGA. Trimming removed 5 bases from V and 2 bases from J, with 14 bases in between.

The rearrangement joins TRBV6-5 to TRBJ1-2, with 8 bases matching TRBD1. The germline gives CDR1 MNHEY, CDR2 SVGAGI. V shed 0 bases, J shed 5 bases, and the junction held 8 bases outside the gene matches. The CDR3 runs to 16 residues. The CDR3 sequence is CASSYSGLTGGYGYTF. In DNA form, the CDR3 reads TGTGCCAGCAGTTACTCCGGGCTCACAGGGGGGTATGGCTACACCTTC.

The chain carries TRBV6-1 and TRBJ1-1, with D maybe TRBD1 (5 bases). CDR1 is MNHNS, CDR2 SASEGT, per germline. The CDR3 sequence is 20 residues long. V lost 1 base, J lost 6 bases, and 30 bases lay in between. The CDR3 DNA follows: TGTGCCAGCAGTGAAGGAGGCCAAGGCAGGGTCAGGGCCGAGACAGCTGAAGCTTTCTTT. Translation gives CASSEGGQGRVRAETAEAFF.

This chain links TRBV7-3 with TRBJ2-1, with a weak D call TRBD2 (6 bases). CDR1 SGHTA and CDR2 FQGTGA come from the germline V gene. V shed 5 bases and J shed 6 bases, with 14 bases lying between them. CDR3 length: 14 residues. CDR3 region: CASSPQPAGNEQFF. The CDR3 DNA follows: TGTGCCAGCAGCCCCCAACCAGCGGGCAATGAGCAGTTCTTC.

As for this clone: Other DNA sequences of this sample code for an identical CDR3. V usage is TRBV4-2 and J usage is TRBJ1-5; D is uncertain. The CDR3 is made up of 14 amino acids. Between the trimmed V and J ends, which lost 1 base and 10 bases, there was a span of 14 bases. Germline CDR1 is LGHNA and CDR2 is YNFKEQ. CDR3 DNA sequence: TGTGCCAGCAGCCAAGGACTAGGCGGTCAACCCCAGCATTTT. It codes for CASSQGLGGQPQHF.

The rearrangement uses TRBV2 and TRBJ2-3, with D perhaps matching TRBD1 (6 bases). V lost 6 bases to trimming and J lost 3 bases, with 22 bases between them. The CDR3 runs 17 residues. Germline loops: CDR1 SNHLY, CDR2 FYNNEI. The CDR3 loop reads CASSRTNTGIGTDTQYF. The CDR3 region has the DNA TGTGCCAGCAGCCGCACCAATACAGGGATTGGGACAGATACGCAGTATTTT.

In nucleotides, the CDR3 is TGTGCCAGCAGTTACGCGGCGAACACTGAAGCTTTCTTT. This gives the protein CASSYAANTEAFF. The chain uses TRBV6-5 and TRBJ1-1; no reliable D call. The V gene lost 2 bases and the J gene lost 1 base, with 5 bases spanning the gap. This CDR3 is built from 13 residues. Germline-derived CDR1 and CDR2 are MNHEY and SVGAGI.

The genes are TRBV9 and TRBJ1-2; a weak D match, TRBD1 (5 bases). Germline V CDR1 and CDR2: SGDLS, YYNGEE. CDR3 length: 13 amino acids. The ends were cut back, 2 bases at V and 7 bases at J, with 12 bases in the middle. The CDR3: CASSVQGRGGYTF. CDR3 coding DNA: TGTGCCAGCAGCGTTCAGGGCCGCGGTGGCTACACCTTC.

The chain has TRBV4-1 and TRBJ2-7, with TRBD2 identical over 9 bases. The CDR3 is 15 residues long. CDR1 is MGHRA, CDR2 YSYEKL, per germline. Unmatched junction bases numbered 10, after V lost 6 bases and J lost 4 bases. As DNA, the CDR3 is TGCGCCAGCAGTCTGACCCCGGGACTAGCATACGAGCAGTACTTC. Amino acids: CASSLTPGLAYEQYF.

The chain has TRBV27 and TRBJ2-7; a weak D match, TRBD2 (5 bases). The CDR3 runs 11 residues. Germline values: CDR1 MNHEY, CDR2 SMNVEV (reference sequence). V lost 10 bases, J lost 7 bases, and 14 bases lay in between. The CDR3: CATKSSTEQYF. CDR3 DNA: TGTGCCACGAAATCTAGCACTGAGCAGTACTTC.

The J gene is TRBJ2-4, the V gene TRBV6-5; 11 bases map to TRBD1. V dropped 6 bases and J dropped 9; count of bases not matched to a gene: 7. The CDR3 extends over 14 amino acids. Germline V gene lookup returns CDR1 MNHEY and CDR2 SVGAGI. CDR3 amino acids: CASSPGQGASIQYF. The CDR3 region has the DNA TGTGCCAGCAGCCCAGGACAGGGGGCCAGCATTCAGTACTTC.

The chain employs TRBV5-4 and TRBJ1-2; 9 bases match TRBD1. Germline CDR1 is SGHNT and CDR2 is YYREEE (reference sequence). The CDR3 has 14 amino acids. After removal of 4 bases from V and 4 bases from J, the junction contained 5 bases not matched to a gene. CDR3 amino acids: CASSPGTGSYGYTF. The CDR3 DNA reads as TGTGCCAGCAGCCCCGGGACAGGGAGCTATGGCTACACCTTC.

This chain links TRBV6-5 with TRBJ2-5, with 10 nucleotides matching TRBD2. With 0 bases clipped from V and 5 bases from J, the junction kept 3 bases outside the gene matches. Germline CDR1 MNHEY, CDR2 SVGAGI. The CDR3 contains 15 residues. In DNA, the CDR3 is TGTGCCAGCAGTTACTCCCTAGCGGGAGCGGAGACCCAGTACTTC. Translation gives CASSYSLAGAETQYF.